These T cell receptor beta chains were read from a single sample in a study of blood T cell repertoires in COVID-19. TCRdb's table, derived via immunoSEQ multiplex PCR, lists solely in-frame clones and lacks some. The sample includes 250,000 to 350,000 clones, 90% of them seen just once. The specimen sequenced was peripheral blood. These receptor sequences come from a woman aged 25 to 39 with COVID-19, enrolled during active disease. Both conserved end residues are part of each CDR3. Each record gives: J gene, V gene, CDR3 protein.

TRBJ2-2	TRBV9	CASSVGAPNTGELFF
TRBJ2-7	TRBV7-9	CASSPRTGGIEQYF
TRBJ1-4	TRBV2	CASRAPGERSNEKLFF
TRBJ1-3	TRBV7-9	CASRPDSAGNTIYF
TRBJ2-2	TRBV7-9	CASSSQGLRSTGELFF
TRBJ2-7	TRBV21-1	CASRRGGARPYEQYF
TRBJ1-1	TRBV6-1	CASSEGVRGTEAFF
TRBJ2-5	TRBV7-7	CASSLAAGGPEETQYF
TRBJ2-1	TRBV5-5	CASSHGQGMNGNEQFF
TRBJ2-4	TRBV5-1	CAFPGTSGRSGKNIQYF
TRBJ1-2	TRBV19	CASSKAGQHYGYTF
TRBJ1-2	TRBV19	CASSIEAGIGYGYTF
TRBJ1-5	TRBV7-8	CASSLWGDQPQHF
TRBJ1-5	TRBV7-8	CASSTTGQPQHF
TRBJ2-4	TRBV20-1	CSWQGKNIQYF
TRBJ2-2	TRBV11-2	CASCPLAGAVGELFF
TRBJ2-7	TRBV6-5	CASSSQGARSYEQYF
TRBJ1-1	TRBV6-1	CASSEVADTEAFF
TRBJ2-2	TRBV29-1	CSVESGANTGELFF
TRBJ2-5	TRBV4-1	CASSQESLGGLETQYF
TRBJ1-5	TRBV27	CASSLSGQANQPQHF
TRBJ1-4	TRBV7-2	CASSRDRQKLFF
TRBJ1-3	TRBV3-1/TRBV3-2	CASSQLGASGNTIYF
TRBJ1-2	TRBV28	CASSLWPESYGYTF
TRBJ2-2	TRBV9	CASRPTGGITGELFF
TRBJ2-7	TRBV19	CASSIQTTSGAYEQYF
TRBJ2-1	TRBV9	CASSVIEDEQFF